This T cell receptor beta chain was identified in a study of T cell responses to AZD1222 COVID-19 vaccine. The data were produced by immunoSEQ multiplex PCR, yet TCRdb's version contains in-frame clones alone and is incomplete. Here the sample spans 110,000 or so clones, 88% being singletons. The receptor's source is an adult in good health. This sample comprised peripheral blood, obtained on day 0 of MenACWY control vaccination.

The CDR3 DNA reads as TGTGCCAGCAGCCCCACGGCAGCGGAGACCCAGTACTTC. This translates into CASSPTAAETQYF. The chain couples TRBV3-1 (or the pseudogene TRBV3-2) to TRBJ2-5; D not certain. V lost 4 bases and J 5 bases, leaving 11 bases between the germline ends. The germline gives CDR1 LGHDT, CDR2 YNNKEL (reference sequence). This CDR3 is built from 13 residues.